This T cell receptor (beta chain) was identified in a study of CD8+ T cells in alopecia areata (dated by TCRdb to 2017 to 2018). Study-wide context: The treated patients, all with moderate-to-severe alopecia areata, were enrolled in an open-label pilot trial of oral tofacitinib given at 5 to 10 mg twice daily. Scalp clonality was compared across normal scalp (n=4), patchy alopecia areata scalp (n=8), and alopecia totalis/universalis scalp (n=8). Patients stayed on tofacitinib for 6 to 18 months and then had 6 months of follow-up off drug so that delayed response and recurrence could be assessed. Patients on tofacitinib were biopsied at baseline and after 4 and 24 weeks of treatment, and several of the patients also had a later scalp biopsy. On the human side, TCRbeta sequencing was run on scalp tissue and on sorted CD4+ and CD8+ peripheral blood T cells from healthy controls and from alopecia areata patients with either patchy or totalis/universalis disease. Disease severity in treated patients was measured with the SALT score, which quantifies the percentage of affected scalp surface area. RNA came from the PAXgene miRNA kit for fixed scalp, the miRNeasy kit for PBMCs, and the RNeasy kit for mouse skin. TCRbeta CDR3 regions were amplified by immunoSEQ multiplex PCR using 35 Vbeta forward and 13 Jbeta reverse primers. In both human patients and the C3H/HeJ mouse model, the study applied high-throughput TCRbeta sequencing to look at T cell clonal expansion in alopecia areata.

The study at large found these results: Tofacitinib significantly decreased scalp clonality and the number of expanded CD8+ clones among the top 100 scalp clones. Because the treated cohort was small and had only one nonresponder, larger studies are needed to examine links between baseline CD8+ expansion and response. Higher clonality and more expanded CD8+ clones were observed in lesional scalp than in normal scalp, particularly in alopecia totalis/universalis, a finding suggestive of antigenic drive. Shared TCR sequences between patients were less evident than in mice, which may be partly attributable to HLA diversity in the patient population. Unlike mouse skin, which is dominated by gammadelta T cells, normal human skin has resident alphabeta T cells that are also sequenced, and this complicates analysis of the scalp TCR repertoire. During tofacitinib treatment, many expanded lesional clones stuck around in both scalp and blood, and this persistence may partly explain why relapse happens after treatment is stopped.

This clone came up a few times. There is no known antigen for this receptor. The sample holds no much larger clone one base away, and base qualities are not on file. This specimen's treatment or condition label, per the study, means: oral pan-JAK inhibitor, 5-10 mg twice daily. From alopecia areata patients, peripheral blood was collected along with lesional scalp punch biopsies. PBMCs were isolated by density centrifugation and stained for CD3, CD4 and CD8, after which CD4+ and CD8+ T cells were sorted on a FACSAria. V is reduced by 0 bases and J by 7 bases, leaving a spacing of 19 bases between them. CDR1 and CDR2, looked up from the germline V gene, are LGHNA and YNFKEQ. Measured from the cysteine to the phenylalanine, the CDR3 is 17 residues long. Kept here is only the CDR3 DNA, which spans 51 bases and is read in frame from base 1. The library was made by the immunoSEQ multiplex PCR assay. To provide template for TCR sequencing, every sample had RNA extracted and reverse transcribed into cDNA. SuperScript III was used to make first-strand cDNA, primed with a 2:1 mix of oligo-dT and random hexamers. A synthetic immune receptor repertoire was used to measure amplification bias, and any remaining bias was corrected computationally. On the authors' methods: After raw reads were preprocessed to remove errors, the CDR3 was defined following IMGT conventions as running from the conserved cysteine to phenylalanine. Clonality was computed by normalizing Shannon entropy by log2 of the number of productive unique TCRs and subtracting the result from 1. CD4 or CD8 identity of scalp clones was inferred by cross-referencing scalp TCRbeta sequences with sorted blood CD4 and CD8 repertoires. TCRdb stores this immuneACCESS table with in-frame sequences only. Part of the clones is absent; in the studies checked, under half of the shortfall reflects unresolved V genes, and no reason is known for the rest. D and trimming were read from the DNA, whereas the V and J calls and clone size are those reported in that table. The sample yields roughly 200,000 clones; less than 50% were counted once. 2.6% of the sample comes from the top ten.

The sequence was obtained from a human donor with alopecia areata. The chain links TRBV4-2 with TRBJ2-1; no D segment can be confidently identified. The sample consisted of CD4+ T cells sorted from blood, taken around week 36, from a patient treated with tofacitinib. Here is the DNA: TGTGCCAGCAGCCAAGATTCAATCTCGCGTGAATCGAATGAGCAGTTCTTC. Translated, this is CASSQDSISRESNEQFF.